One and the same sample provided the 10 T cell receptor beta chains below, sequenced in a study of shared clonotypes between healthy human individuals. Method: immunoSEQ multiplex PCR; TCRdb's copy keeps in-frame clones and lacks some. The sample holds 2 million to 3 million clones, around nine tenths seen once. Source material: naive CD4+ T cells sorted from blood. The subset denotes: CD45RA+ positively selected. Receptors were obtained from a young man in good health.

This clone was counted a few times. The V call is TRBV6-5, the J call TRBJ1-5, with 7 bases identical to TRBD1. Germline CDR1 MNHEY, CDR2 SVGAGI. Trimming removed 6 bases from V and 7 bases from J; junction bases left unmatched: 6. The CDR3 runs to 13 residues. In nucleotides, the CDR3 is TGTGCCAGCAGCCAGGGGGTCAGGCAGCCCCAGCATTTT. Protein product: CASSQGVRQPQHF.

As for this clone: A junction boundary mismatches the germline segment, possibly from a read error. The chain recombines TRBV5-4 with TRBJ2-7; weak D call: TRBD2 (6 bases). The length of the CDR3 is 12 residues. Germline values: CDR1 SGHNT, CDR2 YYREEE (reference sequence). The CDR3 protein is CASSLAGGGVHF. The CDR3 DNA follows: TGTGCCAGCAGCTTGGCGGGTGGAGGGGTGCACTTC.

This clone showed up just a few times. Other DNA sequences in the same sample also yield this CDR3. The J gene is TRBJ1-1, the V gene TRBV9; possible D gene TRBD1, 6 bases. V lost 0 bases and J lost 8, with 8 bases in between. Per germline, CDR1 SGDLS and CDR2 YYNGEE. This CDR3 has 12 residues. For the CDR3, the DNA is TGTGCCAGCAGCGTAGGGCAGGGGGAAGCTTTCTTT. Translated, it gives CASSVGQGEAFF. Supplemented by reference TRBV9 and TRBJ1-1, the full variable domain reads DSGVTQTPKHLITATGQRVTLRCSPRSGDLSVYWYQQSLDQGLQFLIQYYNGEERAKGNILERFSAQQFPDLHSELNLSSLELGDSALYFCASSVGQGEAFFGQGTRLTVV.

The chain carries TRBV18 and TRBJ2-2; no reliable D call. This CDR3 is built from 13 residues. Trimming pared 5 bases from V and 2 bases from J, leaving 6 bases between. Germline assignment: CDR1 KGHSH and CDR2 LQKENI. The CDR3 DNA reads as TGTGCCAGCTCAGCGGACAACACCGGGGAGCTGTTTTTT. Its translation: CASSADNTGELFF.

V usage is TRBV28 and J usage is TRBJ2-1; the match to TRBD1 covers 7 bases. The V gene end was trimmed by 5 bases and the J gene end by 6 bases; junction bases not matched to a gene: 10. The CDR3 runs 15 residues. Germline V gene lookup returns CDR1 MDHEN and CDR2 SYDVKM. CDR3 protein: CASSPHRTGGNEQFF. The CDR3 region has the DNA TGTGCCAGCAGTCCCCACAGGACAGGAGGCAATGAGCAGTTCTTC.

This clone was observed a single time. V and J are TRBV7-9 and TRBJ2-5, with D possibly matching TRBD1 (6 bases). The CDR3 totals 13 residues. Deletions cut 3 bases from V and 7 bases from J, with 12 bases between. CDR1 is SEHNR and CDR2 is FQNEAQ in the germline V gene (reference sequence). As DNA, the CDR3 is TGTGCCAGCAGCTTTGGGACACGGCCGACCCAGTACTTC. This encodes CASSFGTRPTQYF.

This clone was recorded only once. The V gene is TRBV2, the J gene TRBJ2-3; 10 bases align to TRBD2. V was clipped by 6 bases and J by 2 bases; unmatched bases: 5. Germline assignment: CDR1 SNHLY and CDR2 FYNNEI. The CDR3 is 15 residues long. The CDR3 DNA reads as TGTGCCAGCAGACCCGGACTAGCGGCCACAGATACGCAGTATTTT. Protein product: CASRPGLAATDTQYF.

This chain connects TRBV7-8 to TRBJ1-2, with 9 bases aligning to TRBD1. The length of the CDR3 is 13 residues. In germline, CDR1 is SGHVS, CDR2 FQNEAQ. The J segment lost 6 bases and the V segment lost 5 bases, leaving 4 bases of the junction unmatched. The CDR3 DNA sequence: TGTGCCAGCAGCCCACAGGGGGCAGATGGCTACACCTTC. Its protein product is CASSPQGADGYTF.

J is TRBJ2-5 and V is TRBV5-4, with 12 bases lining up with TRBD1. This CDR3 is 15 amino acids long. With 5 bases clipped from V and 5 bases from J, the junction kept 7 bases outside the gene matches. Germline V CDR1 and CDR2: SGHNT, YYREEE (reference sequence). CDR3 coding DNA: TGTGCCAGCAGGGCGGGACAGGGGGCAGGGGAGACCCAGTACTTC. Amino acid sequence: CASRAGQGAGETQYF.

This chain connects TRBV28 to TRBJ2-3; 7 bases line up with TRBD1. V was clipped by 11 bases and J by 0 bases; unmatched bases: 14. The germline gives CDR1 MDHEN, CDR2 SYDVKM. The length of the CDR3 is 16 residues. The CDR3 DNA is TGTGCCGCTAAATTAGGGGGCCTGTATAGCACAGATACGCAGTATTTT. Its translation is CAAKLGGLYSTDTQYF.